Reported below is one T cell receptor (beta chain). This entry is derived from a study of T cell responses to AZD1222 COVID-19 vaccine. Study details: It was second doses at about 4 or about 12 weeks that were pooled.

The protocol was immunoSEQ multiplex PCR, while the TCRdb copy is restricted to in-frame clones and leaves out a portion. Of 130,000 to 150,000 clones listed, 80% to 90% were seen once; the top ten hold about 5%. The TCR sequence derives from an adult in good health. The sample consisted of peripheral blood, taken on day 0 of AZD1222 vaccination.

The CDR3 sequence: CASSTTGGEKLFF. The CDR3 nucleotides read TGTGCCAGTAGTACGACAGGGGGAGAAAAACTGTTTTTT. The chain carries TRBV19 and TRBJ1-4; 9 bases are shared with TRBD1. J gave up 8 bases and V 4 bases, and 2 bases lay outside the gene matches. CDR1 is LNHDA and CDR2 is SQIVND in the germline V gene (reference sequence). The CDR3 sequence is 13 residues long. The variable domain in full, with the rest retrieved from reference TRBV19 and TRBJ1-4, is DGGITQSPKYLFRKEGQNVTLSCEQNLNHDAMYWYRQDPGQGLRLIYYSQIVNDFQKGDIAEGYSVSREKKESFPLTVTSAQKNPTAFYLCASSTTGGEKLFFGSGTQLSVL.